The rows below give T cell receptor beta chains drawn from one sample of a study of blood T cell repertoires in COVID-19. Produced via immunoSEQ multiplex PCR; TCRdb's table is partial and in-frame only. Among around 150,000 clones listed, 80% to 90% were seen once. Sequencing was performed on PBMCs or T cells enriched from blood (not recorded which). These TCRs come from a man aged 50-59 years who had recovered from COVID-19. The CDR3 runs from the conserved cysteine through the conserved F or W. Each record gives: V gene, D gene, clone size, J gene, CDR3 protein, CDR3 DNA. D genes are given only for firm matches. Rows give clone size only sometimes, using once, few, many, or a class for an expanded clone.

TRBV4-3,.,.,TRBJ1-1,CASSQDFRGRGTEAFF,TGCGCCAGCAGCCAAGATTTCAGGGGTAGGGGGACTGAAGCTTTCTTT
TRBV20-1,.,.,TRBJ1-2,CSASSDRDYGYTF,TGCAGTGCTAGTTCAGACCGGGACTATGGCTACACCTTC
TRBV10-1,.,.,TRBJ1-5,CASSEVVGGRRSDQPQHF,TGCGCCAGCAGTGAAGTAGTGGGGGGGCGCAGGAGTGATCAGCCCCAGCATTTT
TRBV6-4,.,.,TRBJ1-6,CASIYRVTSPLHF,TGTGCCAGCATTTACAGGGTTACTTCACCCCTCCACTTT
TRBV2,.,.,TRBJ2-1,CASSVQRSYNEQFF,TGTGCCAGCAGTGTTCAGCGGTCCTACAATGAGCAGTTCTTC
TRBV10-3,.,.,TRBJ2-1,CAISESGGAGNEQFF,TGTGCCATCAGTGAGTCGGGGGGGGCAGGAAATGAGCAGTTCTTC
TRBV20-1,.,.,TRBJ1-2,CSATPGYTF,TGCAGTGCCACACCGGGCTACACCTTC
TRBV9,TRBD1,.,TRBJ2-7,CASSAEDRVGYEQYF,TGTGCCAGCAGCGCAGAAGACAGGGTAGGGTACGAGCAGTACTTC
TRBV6-2/TRBV6-3,TRBD1,.,TRBJ1-5,CASSYRPRTGGRNQPQHF,TGTGCCAGCAGTTACCGACCCCGGACAGGGGGCCGTAATCAGCCCCAGCATTTT
TRBV9,.,.,TRBJ2-1,CASSPLELGKQFF,TGTGCCAGCAGCCCCCTCGAACTAGGAAAGCAGTTCTTC
TRBV11-3,TRBD1,.,TRBJ2-7,CASSLDGQGGSYEQYF,TGTGCCAGCAGCTTAGACGGACAGGGCGGGTCCTACGAGCAGTACTTC
TRBV30,.,.,TRBJ1-2,CAWSVQANYGYTF,TGTGCCTGGAGTGTACAAGCTAACTATGGCTACACCTTC
TRBV19,TRBD2,.,TRBJ2-5,CASSRTRVASGGAFDRETQYF,TGTGCCAGTAGTAGGACCCGGGTGGCTAGCGGGGGGGCCTTCGATAGGGAGACCCAGTACTTC
TRBV2,.,.,TRBJ1-5,CASRQDQPQHF,TGTGCCAGCAGACAGGATCAGCCCCAGCATTTT
TRBV2,.,.,TRBJ2-7,CASRRGGATYEQYF,TGTGCCAGCAGGAGGGGGGGGGCAACCTACGAGCAGTACTTC
TRBV2,.,.,TRBJ1-1,CASSVRSEGTEAFF,TGTGCCAGCAGTGTGCGGTCAGAGGGCACTGAAGCTTTCTTT
TRBV27,TRBD1,once,TRBJ1-6,CASSFLRTGGYNSPLHF,TGTGCCAGCAGTTTCCTCCGGACAGGGGGGTATAATTCACCCCTCCACTTT
TRBV18,TRBD1,.,TRBJ2-7,CASSPGTASYEQYF,TGTGCCAGCTCACCTGGGACAGCCTCCTACGAGCAGTACTTC
TRBV7-8,.,.,TRBJ1-1,CASSLVMEKAFF,TGTGCCAGCAGCTTAGTAATGGAGAAAGCTTTCTTT
TRBV5-4,.,.,TRBJ1-2,CASSFSRRANYGYTF,TGTGCCAGCAGCTTTTCCAGGAGGGCGAACTATGGCTACACCTTC
TRBV4-2,TRBD2,.,TRBJ2-7,CASSQGAGGVYEQYF,TGTGCCAGCAGCCAAGGAGCGGGGGGCGTCTACGAGCAGTACTTC
TRBV18,TRBD1,.,TRBJ1-2,CASSPSGQQVVSGYTF,TGTGCCAGCTCGCCTTCGGGACAGCAAGTTGTAAGTGGCTACACCTTC
TRBV13,TRBD1,.,TRBJ1-6,CASSQQGEKSPLHF,TGTGCCAGCAGCCAACAGGGGGAGAAGTCACCCCTCCACTTT
TRBV29-1,.,few,TRBJ2-1,CSVARDNEQFF,TGCAGCGTTGCTAGAGACAATGAGCAGTTCTTC
TRBV6-5,TRBD1,.,TRBJ1-5,CASSLQGNNQPQHF,TGTGCCAGCAGTTTACAGGGGAACAATCAGCCCCAGCATTTT
TRBV6-5,TRBD1,once,TRBJ1-5,CASSKGQANQPQHF,TGTGCCAGCAGTAAGGGACAGGCCAATCAGCCCCAGCATTTT
TRBV2,TRBD1,.,TRBJ1-5,CASRTGERQPQHF,TGTGCCAGCAGGACAGGGGAGAGGCAGCCCCAGCATTTT
TRBV20-1,.,.,TRBJ2-5,CSASRLGETQYF,TGCAGTGCTAGTAGGCTCGGGGAGACCCAGTACTTC
TRBV4-2,TRBD2,few,TRBJ2-1,CASEQLPSSGGAGEQFF,TGTGCCAGCGAGCAACTCCCTTCAAGCGGGGGGGCCGGTGAGCAGTTCTTC
TRBV6-6,TRBD1,.,TRBJ2-7,CASSPLSRTGGIYEQYF,TGTGCCAGCAGTCCCTTAAGTAGGACAGGGGGTATCTACGAGCAGTACTTC
TRBV4-2,TRBD2,once,TRBJ2-5,CASSQRTSGQETQYF,TGTGCCAGCAGCCAAAGGACTAGCGGACAAGAGACCCAGTACTTC
TRBV7-8,TRBD1,.,TRBJ1-5,CASSAQETGSYQPQHF,TGTGCCAGCAGCGCCCAGGAGACAGGGAGTTATCAGCCCCAGCATTTT
TRBV7-2,.,.,TRBJ1-5,CASSLGTVNQPQHF,TGTGCCAGCAGCTTAGGAACAGTTAATCAGCCCCAGCATTTT
TRBV18,.,.,TRBJ2-7,CASSDTDSYEQYF,TGTGCCAGCTCTGATACTGACTCGTACGAGCAGTACTTC
TRBV25-1,TRBD2,.,TRBJ2-1,CASSAAGGPYNEQFF,TGTGCCAGCAGTGCGGCGGGGGGCCCCTACAATGAGCAGTTCTTC
TRBV15,.,once,TRBJ1-1,CATSRNKNTEAFF,TGTGCCACCAGTCGAAACAAAAACACTGAAGCTTTCTTT
TRBV5-6,.,.,TRBJ1-5,CASSTTGTHSNQPQHF,TGTGCCAGCAGCACGACCGGGACACATAGCAATCAGCCCCAGCATTTT
TRBV25-1,TRBD2,.,TRBJ2-3,CASSELSGGPTDTQYF,TGTGCCAGCAGTGAATTAAGCGGGGGGCCTACAGATACGCAGTATTTT
TRBV7-9,TRBD1,many,TRBJ1-6,CASSLGQGFYNSPLHF,TGTGCCAGCAGCCTCGGACAGGGGTTTTATAATTCACCCCTCCACTTT
TRBV4-3,.,few,TRBJ1-2,CASSQDRGHGYTF,TGCGCCAGCAGCCAAGACAGGGGACATGGCTACACCTTC
TRBV9,TRBD1,.,TRBJ1-1,CASSPDRVPPEAFF,TGTGCCAGCAGCCCCGACAGGGTCCCCCCTGAAGCTTTCTTT
TRBV4-1,TRBD1,.,TRBJ1-2,CASSQDSAGTGGYGYTF,TGCGCCAGCAGCCAAGATAGCGCCGGGACAGGGGGCTATGGCTACACCTTC
TRBV29-1,TRBD1,.,TRBJ1-5,CSVGQGNQPQHF,TGCAGCGTGGGACAGGGTAATCAGCCCCAGCATTTT
TRBV5-5,.,.,TRBJ1-5,CASSTRDTYNQPQHF,TGTGCCAGCAGCACCCGGGACACCTACAATCAGCCCCAGCATTTT
TRBV27,TRBD1,few,TRBJ2-7,CASSLGPDRGHEQYF,TGTGCCAGCAGTTTAGGTCCGGACAGGGGTCATGAGCAGTACTTC
TRBV11-2,.,.,TRBJ2-2,CASSEIRGTGELFF,TGTGCCAGCAGCGAAATCAGGGGAACCGGGGAGCTGTTTTTT
TRBV7-2,TRBD2,.,TRBJ2-1,CASSFMTSGGGSYNEQFF,TGTGCCAGCAGCTTTATGACTAGCGGGGGTGGTAGTTACAATGAGCAGTTCTTC
TRBV9,.,.,TRBJ2-5,CASNRDQGETQYF,TGTGCCAGCAACAGGGACCAGGGAGAGACCCAGTACTTC
TRBV7-3,TRBD2,once,TRBJ2-1,CASSFSGGSYNEQFF,TGTGCCAGCAGCTTCAGCGGGGGCTCTTACAATGAGCAGTTCTTC
TRBV4-2,.,.,TRBJ1-1,CASSPSEGVTEAFF,TGTGCCAGCAGCCCCTCTGAAGGGGTTACTGAAGCTTTCTTT
TRBV6-5,.,.,TRBJ1-1,CASSTPGTEAFF,TGTGCCAGCAGTACCCCGGGGACTGAAGCTTTCTTT
TRBV2,.,.,TRBJ2-7,CASSEVQGYEQYF,TGTGCCAGCAGTGAAGTACAGGGCTACGAGCAGTACTTC
TRBV6-5,.,.,TRBJ1-2,CASSPIAGSGYGYTF,TGTGCCAGCAGTCCCATAGCGGGGTCTGGGTATGGCTACACCTTC
TRBV10-3,.,.,TRBJ1-4,CAISESRPASNEKLFF,TGTGCCATCAGTGAGTCGAGGCCAGCCTCTAATGAAAAACTGTTTTTT
TRBV7-3,.,few,TRBJ2-1,CASSLSSSAGEQFF,TGTGCCAGCAGCTTAAGCTCGTCGGCAGGTGAGCAGTTCTTC